The sample holds a few counts of the clone carrying this T cell receptor beta chain. The antigen remains unidentified. This CDR3 has 15 amino acids. The germline V gene encodes CDR1 ENHRY and CDR2 SYGVKD. V lost 2 bases, J lost 4 bases, and 14 bases lay in between. The sample is drawn from a study of response to subunit inactivated influenza vaccine. Overall study results and limits: The study's authors posited that every seasonal influenza vaccination enlists few new T cells.

TCRdb passed the RT-PCR reads through MiXCR, listing each CDR3 protein once. This table holds roughly 780,000 distinct CDR3 sequences, 15% to 20% found once. This chain connects TRBV10-3 to TRBJ1-2; the D gene is possibly TRBD1 (5 bases). The clonotype was recovered from a man aged 45-65 years who received an inactivated influenza vaccine. The specimen was PBMCs from blood, collected 4 to 6 days after vaccination. CDR3 amino acids: CAISEGALAGYGYTF. CDR3 DNA: TGTGCCATCAGTGAGGGGGCCCTGGCGGGCTATGGCTACACCTTC.